This T cell receptor (beta chain) was retrieved from a study of regulatory T cells in long-lasting Graves disease (dated by TCRdb to the early 2020s). In terms of the full investigation: Persistent Graves' disease was defined as persistently positive TSH receptor autoantibodies together with antithyroid drug treatment for over 5 years. TCR sequencing covered 13 persistent and roughly 20 newly diagnosed Graves' disease patients, about 35 samples in total. Peripheral blood TCR sequencing and RNA sequencing compared persistent Graves' disease patients with newly diagnosed Graves' disease patients. The study took place in China and was registered as a clinical trial. Persistent Graves' disease patients in the clinical cohort had taken antithyroid drugs for about 9.7 years on average.

The library was prepared using multiplex PCR. TCRdb lists the instrument as Illumina HiSeq 4000. iRepertoire HTBI primers and Arm-PCR amplification of CDR3 regions were used to construct TCR beta libraries. Gel purification was performed on PCR products prior to sequencing. Concerning the study's data processing: Gene usage analysis of CDR3 amino acid clonotypes relied on the roughly 60 TRBV and 15 or so TRBJ segments identified across samples. COPE and FqMerger were used to merge filtered high-quality paired reads into contigs. BLAST was used to align contigs to IMGT TRBV, TRBD and TRBJ reference genes, and CDR3 was defined according to IMGT. Clonotypes above 0.1% frequency were classified as highly expanded clones. Shannon entropy was used to measure repertoire diversity, and the Gini coefficient was used to measure V-J evenness. Public clonotypes were defined as clonotypes shared by more than one individual. Using fastp trimming at Q25 and MiXCR clonotype assembly, TCRdb reanalyzed the public sequencing data and kept in-frame beta chains. Rows matching on CDR3 protein sequence are summarized as one entry with the most common DNA and genes. The V and J calls here are based on TCRdb, not the publication. Here the sample has around 460,000 distinct CDR3 sequences; under 25% occur a single time. The ten largest clones take up roughly 7.7% of the sample.

Results and caveats for the whole study, not just this receptor: The authors noted that the small sample size was a limitation that may lower accuracy. More public clonotypes were shared among persistent patients (under 3,000) than among newly diagnosed patients (roughly 1,000). Persistent disease showed preferential use of TRBV28, TRBJ1-2 and TRBJ2-5, whereas newly diagnosed disease favored TRBV20-1 and TRBJ2-1. Only the TCR beta chain was sequenced and analyzed. Only peripheral blood was studied, because thyroid tissue, the primary lesion, was inaccessible. Persistent Graves' disease patients showed lower TCR Shannon entropy and fewer highly expanded clones than newly diagnosed patients, suggesting clonal expansion.

The sample's time point, from its label and the paper: persistent/refractory GD, antithyroid drugs over 5 years with positive TRAb. For both TCR sequencing and RNA sequencing, RNA was extracted from PBMCs in TRIzol. The diagnosis of Graves' disease followed American Thyroid Association guidelines. Patients for the study were recruited at an endocrinology department in Xi'an, China. Each patient gave about 8.1 milliliters of peripheral blood, collected in an EDTA anticoagulant tube. Ficoll Paque Plus density gradient separation was used to isolate PBMCs, and no further T cell sorting was done. An Agilent 2100 Bioanalyzer and agarose gel were used to check RNA quality, and a NanoDrop 2000 was used to measure RNA concentration. In its sample, this clonotype was seen many times. This clone's antigen is unknown. Base qualities are not provided; no much larger clone lies one nucleotide away. Unmatched junction bases come to 8, with V trimmed by 5 bases and J by 5 bases. The CDR3 runs 14 residues from the cysteine to the phenylalanine. Kept here is only the CDR3 DNA, which spans 42 bases and is read in frame from base 1. The germline V gene yields MNHNS for CDR1 and SASEGT for CDR2.

This chain is built from TRBV6-1 and TRBJ2-7, with 8 central nucleotides matching TRBD2. This TCR was sampled from a female donor with Graves disease. Sequencing was performed on peripheral blood mononuclear cells (PBMCs), taken when the disease was refractory, from a patient treated with antithyroid drugs. The CDR3 reads CASSPWNSGNEQYF. The bases read TGTGCCAGCAGTCCCTGGAATAGCGGGAACGAGCAGTACTTC.